This entry features one T cell receptor (beta chain) sequence. Its antigen is not known. From its re-call of the 5' RACE reads, TCRdb lists each CDR3 protein once, without DNA. The sample spans around 410,000 distinct CDR3 sequences; the ten largest clones claim approximately 2.3%. The data were taken from a study of monozygotic twins with inflammatory bowel disease. Study-wide results and caveats: TCRbeta diversity (inverse Simpson) was lower in IBD patients than in healthy co-twins. Results did not support any single strong IBD-associated signal or clonotype.

The CDR3 is 13 residues long. Germline lookup yields CDR1 DFQATT and CDR2 SNEGSKA (reference sequence). Material for sequencing was blood. The clonotype was recovered from a human donor with ulcerative colitis or Crohn's disease, or a healthy co-twin of an affected twin (not recorded which). The chain joins TRBV20-1 to TRBJ2-7; TCRdb outputs TRBD1, but without DNA this stays unchecked. The CDR3 spells CSGTGTVRYEQYF.